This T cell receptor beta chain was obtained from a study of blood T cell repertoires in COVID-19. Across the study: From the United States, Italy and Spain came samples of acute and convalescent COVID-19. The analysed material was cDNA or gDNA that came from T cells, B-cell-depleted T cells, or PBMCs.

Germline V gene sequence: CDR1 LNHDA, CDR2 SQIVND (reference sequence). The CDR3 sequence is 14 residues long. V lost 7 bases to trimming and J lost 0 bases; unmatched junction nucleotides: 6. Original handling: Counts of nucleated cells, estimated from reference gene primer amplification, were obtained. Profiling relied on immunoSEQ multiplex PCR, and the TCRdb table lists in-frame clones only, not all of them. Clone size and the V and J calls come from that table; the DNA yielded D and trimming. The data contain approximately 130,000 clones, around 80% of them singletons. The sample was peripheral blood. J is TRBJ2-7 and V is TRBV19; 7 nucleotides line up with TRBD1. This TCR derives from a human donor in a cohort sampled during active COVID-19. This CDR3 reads CASTRDRSSYEQYF. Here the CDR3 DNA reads TGTGCCAGTACCCGGGACAGAAGCTCCTACGAGCAGTACTTC.